The 24 T cell receptor beta chains below all came from one sample that was sequenced in a study of cytomegalovirus exposure and HLA in healthy donors. With 60 Vbeta and 13 Jbeta primers, the PCR was carried out. Sequencing used immunoSEQ multiplex PCR; TCRdb keeps in-frame clones, though not all of them. The repertoire has roughly 180,000 clones, 76% of them found once; the top ten carry over 2%. Sequencing input: PBMCs. The receptors shown here come from a woman aged 30 to 39 in good health and CMV-seropositive.

The chain recombines TRBV29-1 with TRBJ2-7, with D possibly TRBD1 on 6 matching bases. CDR1 is SQVTM, CDR2 ANQGSEA, per germline. The CDR3 is 11 amino acids. V gave up 5 bases and J gave up 7 bases, with 12 bases separating them. The chain's CDR3 is CSVLGQGEQYF. The CDR3 DNA is TGCAGCGTTCTGGGCCAGGGGGAGCAGTACTTC.

This chain connects TRBV7-9 to TRBJ2-3; no firm D call. This CDR3 contains 12 residues. Germline V gives CDR1 SEHNR, CDR2 FQNEAQ (reference sequence). Trimming took off 5 bases at V and 4 bases at J, with 7 bases between the two ends. The CDR3 region has the DNA TGTGCCAGCAGCCGAGTGTCAGATACGCAGTATTTT. Its protein is CASSRVSDTQYF.

The chain is built from TRBV2 and TRBJ1-5, with D perhaps matching TRBD1 (6 bases). The CDR3 has 14 residues. The V and J ends lost 6 bases and 0 bases respectively, with 9 bases between them. CDR1 SNHLY and CDR2 FYNNEI come from the germline V gene. The CDR3, as DNA: TGTGCCAGCAGGGACAGCTATAGCAATCAGCCCCAGCATTTT. This translates into CASRDSYSNQPQHF.

The chain couples TRBV27 to TRBJ2-7, with 11 bases aligning to TRBD2. Germline trimming cut 4 bases from V and 0 bases from J; bases unmatched to any gene: 11. Germline V gene data show CDR1 as MNHEY and CDR2 as SMNVEV (reference sequence). The CDR3 covers 18 residues. CDR3 region: CASSSVTLAGGSSYEQYF. CDR3 nucleotides: TGTGCCAGCAGTTCAGTCACCTTAGCGGGGGGGAGCTCCTACGAGCAGTACTTC.

CDR3 coding DNA: TGCGCCAGCAGTGGGGGGAACAGGGGACTCGGCGAGCAGTACTTC. It yields the protein CASSGGNRGLGEQYF. The V gene is TRBV10-1, the J gene TRBJ2-7; D is perhaps TRBD1 (7 bases). Trimming pared 4 bases from V and 6 bases from J, leaving 19 bases between. This CDR3 comprises 15 residues. CDR1 WNHNN and CDR2 SYGVQD come from the germline V gene (reference sequence).

The chain couples TRBV10-1 to TRBJ2-6; D not resolved. V lost 6 bases and J lost 1, with 4 bases in between. The CDR3 spans 13 residues. Germline V lookup: CDR1 WNHNN, CDR2 SYGVQD (reference sequence). CDR3 residues: CASSPSGANVLTF. DNA for the CDR3: TGCGCCAGCAGCCCGTCTGGGGCCAACGTCCTGACTTTC.

The chain uses TRBV28 and TRBJ2-5; perhaps TRBD1 as D (5 bases). CDR3 length: 15 residues. Trimming shortened V by 5 bases and J by 2 bases, and 15 bases separated the two germline ends. Per germline, CDR1 MDHEN and CDR2 SYDVKM. This CDR3 reads CASSPARAGQETQYF. The CDR3 coding sequence is TGTGCCAGCAGTCCCGCCAGGGCAGGGCAAGAGACCCAGTACTTC.

The rearrangement links TRBV7-6 to TRBJ1-3; weak D call: TRBD1 (5 bases). Germline loops: CDR1 SGHVS, CDR2 FNYEAQ. The CDR3 has 15 residues. Trimming pared 0 bases from V and 2 bases from J, leaving 8 bases between. The CDR3 loop reads CASSLARGTGNTIYF. CDR3 DNA: TGTGCCAGCAGCTTAGCTCGGGGGACTGGAAACACCATATATTTT.

The V call is TRBV6-1, the J call TRBJ1-6; 9 nucleotides line up with TRBD1. The V gene's germline CDR1 is MNHNS and CDR2 SASEGT. This CDR3 is 14 amino acids long. V shed 7 bases, J shed 8 bases, and the junction held 6 bases outside the gene matches. This chain's CDR3 is CASNLQGADSPLHF. DNA for the CDR3: TGTGCCAGCAACCTACAGGGGGCCGATTCACCCCTCCACTTT.

This chain links TRBV27 with TRBJ1-6, with a possible D match to TRBD1 (5 bases). CDR3 length equals 15 residues. V lost 8 bases and J 7 bases, leaving 18 bases between the germline ends. CDR1 and CDR2 (germline): MNHEY, SMNVEV (reference sequence). CDR3 in DNA: TGTGCCAGCCTGCCGGCCCCGGGGGGGAATTCACCCCTCCACTTT. It yields the protein CASLPAPGGNSPLHF.

This sequence joins TRBV28 and TRBJ1-6; D is ambiguous. Germline CDR1 MDHEN, CDR2 SYDVKM. The CDR3 consists of 16 residues. The germline V and J ends were trimmed by 7 bases and 4 bases, with 17 bases remaining between them. As DNA, the CDR3 is TGTGCCAGCACCTCCCCGGGCGGGAGGTATAATTCACCCCTCCACTTT. This codes for CASTSPGGRYNSPLHF.

This chain joins TRBV5-1 and TRBJ1-5; no reliable D call. The CDR3 spans 18 residues. Looked up from germline, CDR1 is SGHRS and CDR2 is YFSETQ. The V and J ends lost 0 bases and 0 bases respectively, with 16 bases between them. The CDR3 loop is CASSLVPTFVYSNQPQHF. The CDR3 DNA is TGCGCCAGCAGCTTGGTCCCAACATTTGTATATAGCAATCAGCCCCAGCATTTT.

The chain has TRBV5-1 and TRBJ2-1; 8 nucleotides match TRBD2. The CDR3 covers 17 residues. The V gene's germline CDR1 is SGHRS and CDR2 YFSETQ. After removal of 1 base from V and 1 base from J, the junction contained 7 bases not matched to a gene. The CDR3 bases are TGCGCCAGCAGCTTGATAAGCGGGGGCCAGTCCTACAATGAGCAGTTCTTC. This translates into CASSLISGGQSYNEQFF.

The V gene is TRBV2, the J gene TRBJ2-6; perhaps TRBD2 as D (5 bases). The germline gives CDR1 SNHLY, CDR2 FYNNEI. The ends were cut back, 6 bases at V and 2 bases at J, with 11 bases in the middle. The CDR3 is 15 amino acids. The CDR3 DNA follows: TGTGCCAGCAGCACCGGGGAGACTGGGGCCAACGTCCTGACTTTC. Amino acids: CASSTGETGANVLTF.

This chain uses TRBV28 with TRBJ1-2; D is perhaps TRBD1 (6 bases). The germline V and J ends were trimmed by 5 bases and 4 bases, with 17 bases remaining between them. The length of the CDR3 is 15 residues. Germline CDR1 MDHEN, CDR2 SYDVKM. The DNA for the CDR3 is TGTGCCAGCAGTCTCGTTCCACAGGGCTCCTATGGCTACACCTTC. As protein: CASSLVPQGSYGYTF.

The genes are TRBV28 and TRBJ2-1, with D possibly being TRBD2 (5 bases). The CDR3 totals 13 residues. V shed 7 bases and J shed 5 bases, with 12 bases lying between them. Germline V gives CDR1 MDHEN, CDR2 SYDVKM. The CDR3: CASTLATHNEQFF. The CDR3, as DNA: TGTGCCAGCACCTTAGCGACCCACAATGAGCAGTTCTTC.

The chain uses TRBV4-3 and TRBJ2-5, with 8 bases identical to TRBD2. V was clipped by 0 bases and J by 7 bases; unmatched bases: 13. This CDR3 contains 17 residues. The germline V gene encodes CDR1 LGHNA and CDR2 YSLEER. DNA of the CDR3: TGCGCCAGCAGCCAAGATAGGGGAGCGGGGGTCTTCGGGACCCAGTACTTC. This gives the protein CASSQDRGAGVFGTQYF.

V and J are TRBV4-2 and TRBJ2-5; 14 nucleotides agree with TRBD2. The V segment lost 3 bases and the J segment 5 bases; nucleotides outside the gene matches: 5. Germline CDR1 is LGHNA and CDR2 is YNFKEQ. The CDR3 length is 16 residues. CDR3 bases: TGTGCCAGCAGCCAGAGCGGGACTAGCGGGGGTGAGACCCAGTACTTC. This sequence encodes CASSQSGTSGGETQYF.

V gene TRBV5-6 combines with J gene TRBJ2-1; TRBD1 aligns across 10 bases. CDR1 is SGHDT and CDR2 is YYEEEE in the germline V gene. This CDR3 is built from 16 residues. With V trimmed by 0 bases and J by 4 bases, 4 bases remained unmatched. As DNA, the CDR3 is TGTGCCAGCAGCTTGGGGGGGACAGGGGTTTACAATGAGCAGTTCTTC. Amino acid sequence: CASSLGGTGVYNEQFF.

This chain uses TRBV15 with TRBJ1-5, with no clear D. V was pared by 8 bases and J by 3 bases, with 8 bases between. The CDR3 sequence is 12 residues long. Germline CDR1 reads LNHNV; CDR2 reads YYDKDF (reference sequence). Here the CDR3 reads CATGPHNQPQHF. The CDR3 coding sequence is TGTGCCACCGGGCCCCACAATCAGCCCCAGCATTTT.

The chain combines TRBV19 with TRBJ2-3, with TRBD2 as a possible D gene (7 bases). The V end was cut by 5 bases, the J end by 4 bases, with 19 bases between. From germline, CDR1 is LNHDA and CDR2 SQIVND (reference sequence). This CDR3 has 16 residues. The CDR3 loop is CASSVIGGGSADTQYF. DNA for the CDR3: TGTGCCAGTAGTGTCATAGGGGGGGGCTCCGCAGATACGCAGTATTTT.

This chain joins TRBV15 and TRBJ2-3; D might be TRBD2 (6 bases). The length of the CDR3 is 17 residues. Germline lookup yields CDR1 LNHNV and CDR2 YYDKDF (reference sequence). Trimming took off 1 base at V and 3 bases at J, with 17 bases between the two ends. The CDR3 DNA sequence: TGTGCCACCAGCAGAGTTAAGGAGGGGAGAAGGACAGATACGCAGTATTTT. Translating it yields CATSRVKEGRRTDTQYF.

The chain employs TRBV4-1 and TRBJ2-7; no firm D call. CDR1 is MGHRA and CDR2 is YSYEKL in the germline V gene. Trimming cost V 0 bases and J 5 bases, with 8 bases left between them. The CDR3 has 13 residues. The CDR3 DNA is TGCGCCAGCAGCCAAGATTCGCAGGACGAGCAGTACTTC. Translating it yields CASSQDSQDEQYF.

The sample holds one count of this clone. V gene TRBV5-6 combines with J gene TRBJ2-7; 9 nucleotides match TRBD1. CDR3 length equals 14 residues. J gave up 3 bases and V 4 bases, and 5 bases lay outside the gene matches. Germline CDR1 SGHDT, CDR2 YYEEEE. The DNA for the CDR3 is TGTGCCAGCAGCGACGGGACAGGGAACTACGAGCAGTACTTC. This translates into CASSDGTGNYEQYF.